This is a list of T cell receptor beta chains from one sample in a study of T-cell reconstitution after alpha-beta-depleted transplantation in children. In TCRdb, the PCR reads were re-called with MiXCR into one record per CDR3 protein. Of about 610,000 distinct CDR3 sequences in the sample, 10% were seen once. The sample in question was PBMCs from the stem cell graft donor, obtained from the stem cell graft. These receptors all stem from a human donor who donated a stem cell graft to a child with acute myeloid leukemia. Both conserved end residues are part of each CDR3. D genes are given only for firm matches. Clone sizes are given selectively: once, few, many, or a class where the clone is expanded.

D gene: TRBD2; clone size: NA; V gene: TRBV5-6; J gene: TRBJ2-7; CDR3 protein: CASSAGLAVYEQYF; CDR3 DNA: TGTGCCAGCAGCGCGGGACTAGCGGTCTACGAGCAGTACTTC
D gene: NA; clone size: few; V gene: TRBV29-1; J gene: TRBJ2-1; CDR3 protein: CSVDMSTTHNEQFF; CDR3 DNA: TGCAGCGTTGATATGTCGACGACCCACAATGAGCAGTTCTTC
D gene: NA; clone size: few; V gene: TRBV29-1; J gene: TRBJ1-2; CDR3 protein: CSVEGALERGSGYGYTF; CDR3 DNA: TGCAGCGTTGAGGGGGCGCTAGAGAGGGGATCCGGCTATGGCTACACCTTC
D gene: NA; clone size: NA; V gene: TRBV5-1; J gene: TRBJ1-1; CDR3 protein: CASSLKGGYMNTEAFF; CDR3 DNA: TGCGCCAGCAGCTTGAAGGGGGGGTACATGAACACTGAAGCTTTCTTT
D gene: NA; clone size: NA; V gene: TRBV18; J gene: TRBJ2-7; CDR3 protein: CASSPSVVGEQYF; CDR3 DNA: TGTGCCAGCTCACCATCTGTCGTGGGCGAGCAGTACTTC
D gene: NA; clone size: NA; V gene: TRBV18; J gene: TRBJ1-5; CDR3 protein: CASSQGTGSNQPQHF; CDR3 DNA: TGTGCCAGCTCACAGGGGACGGGGAGCAATCAGCCCCAGCATTTT
D gene: TRBD1; clone size: few; V gene: TRBV28; J gene: TRBJ1-4; CDR3 protein: CASSRDRAGEKLFF; CDR3 DNA: TGTGCCAGCAGTCGGGACAGGGCAGGAGAAAAACTGTTTTTT
D gene: NA; clone size: few; V gene: TRBV7-9; J gene: TRBJ2-4; CDR3 protein: CASSSIQGNIQYF; CDR3 DNA: TGTGCCAGCAGCTCAATACAGGGAAACATTCAGTACTTC
D gene: NA; clone size: many; V gene: TRBV3-1; J gene: TRBJ2-7; CDR3 protein: CASSQQPLYEQYF; CDR3 DNA: TGTGCCAGCAGCCAGCAGCCACTCTACGAGCAGTACTTC
D gene: TRBD2; clone size: many; V gene: TRBV19; J gene: TRBJ2-1; CDR3 protein: CASSFSASGRDLSSYNEQFF; CDR3 DNA: TGTGCCAGTAGTTTCTCCGCTAGCGGGAGAGACTTAAGCTCCTACAATGAGCAGTTCTTC
D gene: NA; clone size: few; V gene: TRBV6-7; J gene: TRBJ2-3; CDR3 protein: CASSSFRGTSRGTDTQYF; CDR3 DNA: TGTGCCAGCAGTTCATTTCGAGGAACTAGTCGTGGCACAGATACGCAGTATTTT
D gene: TRBD2; clone size: many; V gene: TRBV29-1; J gene: TRBJ2-3; CDR3 protein: CSVTSGTDTQYF; CDR3 DNA: TGCAGCGTTACTAGCGGGACAGATACGCAGTATTTT
D gene: NA; clone size: NA; V gene: TRBV5-1; J gene: TRBJ2-7; CDR3 protein: CASNLVSPSEQYF; CDR3 DNA: TGCGCCAGCAACTTGGTCAGCCCATCGGAGCAGTACTTC
D gene: NA; clone size: NA; V gene: TRBV9; J gene: TRBJ1-3; CDR3 protein: CASSPRRGLSSGNTIYF; CDR3 DNA: TGTGCCAGCAGCCCCCGTAGGGGATTGAGCTCTGGAAACACCATATATTTT
D gene: TRBD2; clone size: few; V gene: TRBV6-1; J gene: TRBJ2-4; CDR3 protein: CATGGDGGNIQYF; CDR3 DNA: TGTGCCACGGGGGGGGATGGGGGAAACATTCAGTACTTC
D gene: TRBD1; clone size: NA; V gene: TRBV20-1; J gene: TRBJ2-5; CDR3 protein: CSARERNRGVRETQYF; CDR3 DNA: TGCAGTGCTAGAGAGAGGAACAGGGGGGTGAGGGAGACCCAGTACTTC
D gene: TRBD2; clone size: few; V gene: TRBV3-1; J gene: TRBJ2-1; CDR3 protein: CASSQVHGTKDEQFF; CDR3 DNA: TGTGCCAGCAGCCAGGTCCACGGGACTAAGGATGAGCAGTTCTTC
D gene: NA; clone size: NA; V gene: TRBV6-2/TRBV6-3; J gene: TRBJ2-3; CDR3 protein: CASSYSAAYTQYF; CDR3 DNA: TGTGCCAGCAGTTATTCGGCGGCGTATACGCAGTATTTT
D gene: NA; clone size: NA; V gene: TRBV4-3; J gene: TRBJ2-5; CDR3 protein: CASSQGRPPRETQYF; CDR3 DNA: TGCGCCAGCAGCCAAGGGAGACCGCCCAGAGAGACCCAGTACTTC
D gene: NA; clone size: NA; V gene: TRBV7-2; J gene: TRBJ2-7; CDR3 protein: CASSLSPTRLPYEQYF; CDR3 DNA: TGTGCCAGCAGCTTATCCCCGACTAGGCTTCCCTACGAGCAGTACTTC
D gene: TRBD1; clone size: many; V gene: TRBV29-1; J gene: TRBJ2-5; CDR3 protein: CSVPDRVETQYF; CDR3 DNA: TGCAGCGTTCCGGACAGGGTTGAGACCCAGTACTTC
D gene: TRBD2; clone size: many; V gene: TRBV27; J gene: TRBJ2-1; CDR3 protein: CASSPPRTSGRNEQFF; CDR3 DNA: TGTGCCAGCAGCCCCCCCCGGACTAGCGGGAGGAATGAGCAGTTCTTC
D gene: NA; clone size: many; V gene: TRBV4-1; J gene: TRBJ1-4; CDR3 protein: CASSQHRSGAANEKLFF; CDR3 DNA: TGCGCCAGCAGCCAGCATCGGTCGGGGGCGGCTAATGAAAAACTGTTTTTT
D gene: TRBD1; clone size: few; V gene: TRBV20-1; J gene: TRBJ2-5; CDR3 protein: CSARATGGEETQYF; CDR3 DNA: TGCAGTGCTAGGGCGACAGGGGGCGAAGAGACCCAGTACTTC
D gene: TRBD1; clone size: NA; V gene: TRBV15; J gene: TRBJ1-2; CDR3 protein: CATSRDRTGDFYGYTF; CDR3 DNA: TGTGCCACCAGCAGGGATAGGACAGGGGACTTCTATGGCTACACCTTC
D gene: NA; clone size: many; V gene: TRBV7-2; J gene: TRBJ1-1; CDR3 protein: CASSLDAGSREAFF; CDR3 DNA: TGTGCCAGCAGCTTAGATGCGGGCAGCCGAGAAGCTTTCTTT
D gene: NA; clone size: few; V gene: TRBV11-3; J gene: TRBJ2-3; CDR3 protein: CASSLDSGLTDTQYF; CDR3 DNA: TGTGCCAGCAGCTTAGATAGCGGACTCACAGATACGCAGTATTTT
D gene: NA; clone size: few; V gene: TRBV7-2; J gene: TRBJ2-7; CDR3 protein: CASSPQTGMSSYEQYF; CDR3 DNA: TGTGCCAGCAGCCCACAGACAGGAATGAGCTCCTACGAGCAGTACTTC
D gene: NA; clone size: many; V gene: TRBV4-3; J gene: TRBJ2-1; CDR3 protein: CASSQAGTYNEQFF; CDR3 DNA: TGCGCCAGCAGCCAAGCGGGGACCTACAATGAGCAGTTCTTC
D gene: NA; clone size: NA; V gene: TRBV15; J gene: TRBJ2-7; CDR3 protein: CATSQIAGLSSYEQYF; CDR3 DNA: TGTGCCACCAGCCAAATCGCAGGACTCAGCTCCTACGAGCAGTACTTC
D gene: NA; clone size: many; V gene: TRBV20-1; J gene: TRBJ2-1; CDR3 protein: CSARDIRVSNNEQFF; CDR3 DNA: TGCAGTGCTAGAGATATCAGGGTGAGCAACAATGAGCAGTTCTTC
D gene: TRBD2; clone size: few; V gene: TRBV20-1; J gene: TRBJ2-7; CDR3 protein: CSAWTRNYEQYF; CDR3 DNA: TGCAGTGCTTGGACTAGAAACTACGAGCAGTACTTC
D gene: TRBD2; clone size: many; V gene: TRBV28; J gene: TRBJ2-6; CDR3 protein: CASMGLAGAGANVLTF; CDR3 DNA: TGTGCCAGTATGGGGCTAGCGGGAGCTGGGGCCAACGTCCTGACTTTC
D gene: NA; clone size: NA; V gene: TRBV7-2; J gene: TRBJ2-3; CDR3 protein: CASSPGSGARTDTQYF; CDR3 DNA: TGTGCCAGCAGCCCGGGCTCGGGGGCGCGCACAGATACGCAGTATTTT
D gene: NA; clone size: NA; V gene: TRBV10-3; J gene: TRBJ2-7; CDR3 protein: CAISASSRTYEQYF; CDR3 DNA: TGTGCCATCAGTGCATCGAGCAGGACCTACGAGCAGTACTTC
D gene: TRBD1; clone size: NA; V gene: TRBV7-9; J gene: TRBJ2-5; CDR3 protein: CASSFGNRGLGETQYF; CDR3 DNA: TGTGCCAGCAGCTTTGGCAACAGGGGGCTTGGAGAGACCCAGTACTTC
D gene: TRBD2; clone size: many; V gene: TRBV12-3/TRBV12-4; J gene: TRBJ2-1; CDR3 protein: CASSLTSGGHNEQFF; CDR3 DNA: TGTGCCAGCAGTTTAACTAGCGGGGGGCACAATGAGCAGTTCTTC
D gene: TRBD2; clone size: few; V gene: TRBV12-3/TRBV12-4; J gene: TRBJ2-5; CDR3 protein: CASRETGTSGETQYF; CDR3 DNA: TGTGCCAGCAGGGAAACCGGGACTAGCGGAGAGACCCAGTACTTC
D gene: TRBD2; clone size: few; V gene: TRBV12-3/TRBV12-4; J gene: TRBJ2-7; CDR3 protein: CASSFRGGLAALYEQYF; CDR3 DNA: TGTGCCAGCAGTTTTCGTGGAGGGCTAGCGGCCCTCTACGAGCAGTACTTC
D gene: NA; clone size: many; V gene: TRBV19; J gene: TRBJ2-3; CDR3 protein: CASSDLTGPYTDTQYF; CDR3 DNA: TGTGCCAGTAGCGACCTCACGGGCCCATATACAGATACGCAGTATTTT
D gene: TRBD2; clone size: NA; V gene: TRBV9; J gene: TRBJ2-1; CDR3 protein: CASSSRPGTSGIFSYNEQFF; CDR3 DNA: TGTGCCAGCAGCTCCCGACCCGGGACTAGCGGGATTTTCTCCTACAATGAGCAGTTCTTC
D gene: NA; clone size: few; V gene: TRBV5-1; J gene: TRBJ2-2; CDR3 protein: CASSLGVTTRTAGELFF; CDR3 DNA: TGCGCCAGCAGCTTGGGGGTTACCACGAGGACAGCCGGGGAGCTGTTTTTT
D gene: NA; clone size: many; V gene: TRBV20-1; J gene: TRBJ1-1; CDR3 protein: CSPAGKGVTEAFF; CDR3 DNA: TGCAGTCCGGCGGGGAAAGGTGTCACTGAAGCTTTCTTT
D gene: TRBD2; clone size: many; V gene: TRBV7-2; J gene: TRBJ2-5; CDR3 protein: CASSHQREGLRETQYF; CDR3 DNA: TGTGCCAGCAGCCATCAGCGGGAGGGCCTGAGAGAGACCCAGTACTTC
D gene: TRBD2; clone size: NA; V gene: TRBV28; J gene: TRBJ2-5; CDR3 protein: CASRRTSGREETQYF; CDR3 DNA: TGTGCCAGCAGGCGGACTAGCGGGAGAGAAGAGACCCAGTACTTC
D gene: NA; clone size: few; V gene: TRBV3-1; J gene: TRBJ2-5; CDR3 protein: CASSQDSYETTQYF; CDR3 DNA: TGTGCCAGCAGCCAAGACAGCTACGAGACGACCCAGTACTTC
D gene: TRBD1; clone size: NA; V gene: TRBV7-8; J gene: TRBJ2-2; CDR3 protein: CASSWQGTAGELFF; CDR3 DNA: TGTGCCAGCAGCTGGCAAGGGACAGCCGGGGAGCTGTTTTTT
D gene: TRBD1; clone size: few; V gene: TRBV4-1; J gene: TRBJ1-6; CDR3 protein: CASSREGQGSPLHF; CDR3 DNA: TGCGCCAGCAGCCGGGAAGGACAGGGCTCACCCCTCCACTTT